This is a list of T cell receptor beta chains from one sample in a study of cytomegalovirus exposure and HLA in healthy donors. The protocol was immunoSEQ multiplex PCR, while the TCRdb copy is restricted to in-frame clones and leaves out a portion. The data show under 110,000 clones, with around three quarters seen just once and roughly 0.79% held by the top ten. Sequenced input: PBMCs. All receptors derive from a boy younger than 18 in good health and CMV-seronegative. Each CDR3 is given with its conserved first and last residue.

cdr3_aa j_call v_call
CASSGRQGQYF TRBJ2-3 TRBV7-6
CASSDRGSYEQYF TRBJ2-7 TRBV27
CATSREGVFYGYTF TRBJ1-2 TRBV15
CASSLNYEQYF TRBJ2-7 TRBV5-1
CASRRQGFSEQYF TRBJ2-7 TRBV30
CATTRDSNQPQHF TRBJ1-5 TRBV6-1
CASRRTGSYEQYF TRBJ2-7 TRBV28
CAWSDRGDYSNQPQHF TRBJ1-5 TRBV30
CASSQDSSRAGLTEAFF TRBJ1-1 TRBV4-3
CASSVTGGPGETQYF TRBJ2-5 TRBV6-4
CASSLWASGRSSTDTQYF TRBJ2-3 TRBV5-6
CASSPASGSWEQYF TRBJ2-7 TRBV6-5
CASSQGRAGGQANTEAFF TRBJ1-1 TRBV4-1
CASSLDGRGMSTEAFF TRBJ1-1 TRBV7-9
CASSPQGHGELFF TRBJ2-2 TRBV6-4
CASGRKGSGNTIYF TRBJ1-3 TRBV27
CASSPRDRADNQPQHF TRBJ1-5 TRBV19
CAWRGTGSEEAFF TRBJ1-1 TRBV30
CASNIQGKDEKLFF TRBJ1-4 TRBV2
CAITDPGTGLNEQFF TRBJ2-1 TRBV28
CASSYATGEGIYEQYF TRBJ2-7 TRBV6-6
CASSVSGYTDTQYF TRBJ2-3 TRBV9
CSVGRGETQYF TRBJ2-5 TRBV29-1
CASSLGGGAGTFRVLNEQFF TRBJ2-1 TRBV5-1
CASSSDFSAAFF TRBJ1-1 TRBV28
CASSLAQNSGANVLTF TRBJ2-6 TRBV11-3
CASSLQDFYGYTF TRBJ1-2 TRBV28
CASSSQTSVPGNEQFF TRBJ2-1 TRBV5-1
CASSVDRGWPQHF TRBJ1-5 TRBV2
CASSLGELAGREQFF TRBJ2-1 TRBV5-4
CASSDSAGADQPQHF TRBJ1-5 TRBV6-4
CASSLRDIKAYEQYF TRBJ2-7 TRBV13
CASSEDRAGTEAFF TRBJ1-1 TRBV6-4
CAWRDAGSSTDTQYF TRBJ2-3 TRBV30
CASRVSVRGRNEQFF TRBJ2-1 TRBV27
CASSGDNSYEQYF TRBJ2-7 TRBV19
CASSIYRYNSPLHF TRBJ1-6 TRBV19
CASSPWGGTRSDIQYF TRBJ2-4 TRBV5-8
CATLGGEQYF TRBJ2-7 TRBV28
CASSLSGITDTQYF TRBJ2-3 TRBV13
CASSDRDRGGEKLFF TRBJ1-4 TRBV7-9